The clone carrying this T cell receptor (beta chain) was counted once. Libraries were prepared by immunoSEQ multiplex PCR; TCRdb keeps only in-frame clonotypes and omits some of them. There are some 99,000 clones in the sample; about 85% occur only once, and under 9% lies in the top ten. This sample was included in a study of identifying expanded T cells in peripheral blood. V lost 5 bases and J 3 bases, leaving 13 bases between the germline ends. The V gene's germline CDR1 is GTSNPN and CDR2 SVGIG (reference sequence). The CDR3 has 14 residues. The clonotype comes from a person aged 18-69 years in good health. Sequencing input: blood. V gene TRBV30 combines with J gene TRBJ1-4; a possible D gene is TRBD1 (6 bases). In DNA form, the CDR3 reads TGTGCCTGGGGGGACAATCAAGCTAATGAAAAACTGTTTTTT. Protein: CAWGDNQANEKLFF. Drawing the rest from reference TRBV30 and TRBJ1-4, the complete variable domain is SQTIHQWPATLVQPVGSPLSLECTVEGTSNPNLYWYRQAAGRGLQLLFYSVGIGQISSEVPQNLSASRPQDRQFILSSKKLLLSDSGFYLCAWGDNQANEKLFFGSGTQLSVL.